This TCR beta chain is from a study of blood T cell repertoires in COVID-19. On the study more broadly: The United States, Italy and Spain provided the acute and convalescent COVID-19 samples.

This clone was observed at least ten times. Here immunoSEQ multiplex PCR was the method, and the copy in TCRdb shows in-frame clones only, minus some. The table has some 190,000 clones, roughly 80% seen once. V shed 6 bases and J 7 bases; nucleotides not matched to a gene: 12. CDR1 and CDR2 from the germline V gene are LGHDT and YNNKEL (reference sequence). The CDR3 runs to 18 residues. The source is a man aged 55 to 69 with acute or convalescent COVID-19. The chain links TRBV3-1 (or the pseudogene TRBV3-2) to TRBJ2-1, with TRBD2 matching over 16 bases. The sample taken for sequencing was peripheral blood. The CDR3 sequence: CASSLPGLAGGDRNEQFF. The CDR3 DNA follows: TGTGCCAGCAGTTTGCCGGGACTAGCGGGAGGGGATAGGAATGAGCAGTTCTTC.